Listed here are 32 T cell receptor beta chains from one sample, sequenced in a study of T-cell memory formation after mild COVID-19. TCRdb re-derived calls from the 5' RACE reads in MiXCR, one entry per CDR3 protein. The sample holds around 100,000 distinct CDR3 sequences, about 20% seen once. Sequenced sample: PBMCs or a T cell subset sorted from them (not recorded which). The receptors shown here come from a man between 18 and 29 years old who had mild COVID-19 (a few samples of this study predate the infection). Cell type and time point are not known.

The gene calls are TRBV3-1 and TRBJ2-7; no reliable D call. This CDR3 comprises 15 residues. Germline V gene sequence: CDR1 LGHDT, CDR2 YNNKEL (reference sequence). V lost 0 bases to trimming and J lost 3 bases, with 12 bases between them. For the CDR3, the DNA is TGTGCCAGCAGCCAAGACCCCTCCCGCCACTACGAGCAGTACTTC. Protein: CASSQDPSRHYEQYF.

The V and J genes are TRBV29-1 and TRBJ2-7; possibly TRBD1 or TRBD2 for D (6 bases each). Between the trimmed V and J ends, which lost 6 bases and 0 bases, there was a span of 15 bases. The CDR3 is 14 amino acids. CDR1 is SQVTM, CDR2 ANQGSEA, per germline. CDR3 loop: CSVTGADSSYEQYF. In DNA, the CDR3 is TGCAGCGTCACGGGAGCGGACAGCTCCTACGAGCAGTACTTC.

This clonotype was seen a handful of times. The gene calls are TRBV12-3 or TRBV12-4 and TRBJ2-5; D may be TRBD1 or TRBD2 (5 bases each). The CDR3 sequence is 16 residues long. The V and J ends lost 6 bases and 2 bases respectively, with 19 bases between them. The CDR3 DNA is TGTGCCAGCAGGCCAGGAAGAGGGGTAACTCAAGAGACCCAGTACTTC. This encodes CASRPGRGVTQETQYF.

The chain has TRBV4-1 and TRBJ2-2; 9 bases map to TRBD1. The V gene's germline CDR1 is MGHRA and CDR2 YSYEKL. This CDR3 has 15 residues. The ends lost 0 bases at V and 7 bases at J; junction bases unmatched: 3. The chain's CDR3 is CASSQEQGAGGELFF. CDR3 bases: TGCGCCAGCAGCCAAGAACAGGGGGCGGGCGGGGAGCTGTTTTTT.

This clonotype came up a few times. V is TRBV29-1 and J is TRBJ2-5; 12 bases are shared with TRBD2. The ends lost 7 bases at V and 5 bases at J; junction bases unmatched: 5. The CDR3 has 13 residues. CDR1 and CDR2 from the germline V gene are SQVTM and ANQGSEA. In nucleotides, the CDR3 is TGCAGCGGACTAGCGGGGGCCGGGGAGACCCAGTACTTC. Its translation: CSGLAGAGETQYF.

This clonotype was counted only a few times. DNA for the CDR3: TGTGCCAGCTCGGGGGTACTACCTTACGAGCAGTACTTC. It codes for CASSGVLPYEQYF. The V call is TRBV6-2 or TRBV6-3, the J call TRBJ2-7; D perhaps matches TRBD2 (6 bases). V was pared by 8 bases and J by 4 bases, with 15 bases between. The V gene's germline CDR1 is MNHEY and CDR2 SVGEGT. The CDR3 sequence is 13 residues long.

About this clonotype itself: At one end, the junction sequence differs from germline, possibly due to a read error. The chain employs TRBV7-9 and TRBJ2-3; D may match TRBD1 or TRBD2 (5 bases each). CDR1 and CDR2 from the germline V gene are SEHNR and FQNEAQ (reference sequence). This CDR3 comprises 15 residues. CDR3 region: CASSLASGPRDTQYF. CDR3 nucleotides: TGTGCCAGCAGCCTAGCCTCAGGGCCTAGAGATACGCAGTATTTT.

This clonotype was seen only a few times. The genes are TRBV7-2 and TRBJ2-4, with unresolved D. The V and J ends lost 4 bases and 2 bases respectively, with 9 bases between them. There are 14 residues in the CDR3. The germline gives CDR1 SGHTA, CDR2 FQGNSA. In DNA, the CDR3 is TGTGCCAGCAGCTCTTGGTGGCCCAAAAACATTCAGTACTTC. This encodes CASSSWWPKNIQYF.

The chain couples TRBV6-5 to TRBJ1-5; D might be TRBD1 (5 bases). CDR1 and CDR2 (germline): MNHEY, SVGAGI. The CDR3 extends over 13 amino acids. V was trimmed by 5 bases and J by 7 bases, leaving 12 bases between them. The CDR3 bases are TGTGCCAGCAGTAAGGAAGGGGCCCAGCCCCAGCATTTT. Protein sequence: CASSKEGAQPQHF.

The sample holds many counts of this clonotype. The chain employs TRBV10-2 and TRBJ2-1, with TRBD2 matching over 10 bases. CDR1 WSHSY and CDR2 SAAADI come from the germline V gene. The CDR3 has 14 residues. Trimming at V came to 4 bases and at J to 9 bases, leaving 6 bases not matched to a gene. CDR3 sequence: CASSVSGGASEQFF. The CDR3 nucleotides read TGCGCCAGCAGTGTAAGCGGGGGGGCTAGTGAGCAGTTCTTC.

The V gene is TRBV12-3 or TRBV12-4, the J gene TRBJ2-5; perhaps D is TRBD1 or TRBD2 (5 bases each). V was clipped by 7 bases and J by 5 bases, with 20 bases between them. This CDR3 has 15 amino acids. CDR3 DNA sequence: TGTGCCAGCATGGGGGAAGAGGACCCCTCCGAGACCCAGTACTTC. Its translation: CASMGEEDPSETQYF.

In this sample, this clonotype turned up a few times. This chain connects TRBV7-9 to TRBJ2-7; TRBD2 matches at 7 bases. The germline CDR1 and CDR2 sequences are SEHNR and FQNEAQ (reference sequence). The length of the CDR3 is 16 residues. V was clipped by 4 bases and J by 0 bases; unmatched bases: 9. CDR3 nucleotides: TGTGCCAGCAGCTCGGGAGGCAGGACCAGCTCCTACGAGCAGTACTTC. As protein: CASSSGGRTSSYEQYF.

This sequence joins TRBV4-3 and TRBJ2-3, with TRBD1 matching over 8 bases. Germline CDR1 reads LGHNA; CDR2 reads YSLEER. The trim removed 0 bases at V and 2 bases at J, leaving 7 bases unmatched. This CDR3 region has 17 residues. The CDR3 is CASSQESTGEITDTQYF. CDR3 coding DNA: TGCGCCAGCAGCCAAGAATCGACAGGGGAAATCACAGATACGCAGTATTTT.

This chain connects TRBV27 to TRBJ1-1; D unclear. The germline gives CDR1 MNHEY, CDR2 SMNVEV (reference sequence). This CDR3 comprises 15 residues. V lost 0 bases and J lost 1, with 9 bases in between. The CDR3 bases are TGTGCCAGCAGTTTATCGGAGTGGGGGAACACTGAAGCTTTCTTT. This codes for CASSLSEWGNTEAFF.

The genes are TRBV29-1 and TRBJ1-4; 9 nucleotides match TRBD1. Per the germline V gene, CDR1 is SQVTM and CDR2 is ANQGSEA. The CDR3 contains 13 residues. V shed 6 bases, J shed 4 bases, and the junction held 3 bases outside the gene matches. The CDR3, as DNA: TGCAGCGTCCGGACAGGGGTTAATGAAAAACTGTTTTTT. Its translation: CSVRTGVNEKLFF.

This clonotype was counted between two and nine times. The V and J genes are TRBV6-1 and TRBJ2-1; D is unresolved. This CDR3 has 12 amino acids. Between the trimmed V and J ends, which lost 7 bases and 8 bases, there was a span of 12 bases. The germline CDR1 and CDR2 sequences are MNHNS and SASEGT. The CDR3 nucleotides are TGTGCCAGCACCCCAGGTAGGGATGAGCAGTTCTTC. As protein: CASTPGRDEQFF.

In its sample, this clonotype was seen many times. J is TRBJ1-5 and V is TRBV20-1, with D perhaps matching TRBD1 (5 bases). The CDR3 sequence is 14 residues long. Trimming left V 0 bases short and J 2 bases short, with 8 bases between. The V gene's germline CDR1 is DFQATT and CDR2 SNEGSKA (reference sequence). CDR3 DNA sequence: TGCAGTGCTAGAGATCTAGGGGGCAATCAGCCCCAGCATTTT. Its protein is CSARDLGGNQPQHF.

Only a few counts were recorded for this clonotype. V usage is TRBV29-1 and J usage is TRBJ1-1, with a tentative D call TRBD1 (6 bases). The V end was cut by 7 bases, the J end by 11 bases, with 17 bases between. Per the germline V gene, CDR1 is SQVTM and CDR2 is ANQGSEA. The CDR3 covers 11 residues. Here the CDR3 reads CSARLQGTAFF. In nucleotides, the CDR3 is TGCAGCGCACGTTTACAGGGAACGGCTTTCTTT.

This CDR3 is CASSATSFGAAEAFF. The DNA for the CDR3 is TGTGCCAGCAGCGCTACCTCCTTCGGGGCCGCTGAAGCTTTCTTT. The rearrangement links TRBV11-2 to TRBJ1-1; tentative D call: TRBD1 (5 bases). In germline, CDR1 is SGHAT, CDR2 FQNNGV. Trimming pared 5 bases from V and 6 bases from J, leaving 19 bases between. The CDR3 is 15 amino acids.

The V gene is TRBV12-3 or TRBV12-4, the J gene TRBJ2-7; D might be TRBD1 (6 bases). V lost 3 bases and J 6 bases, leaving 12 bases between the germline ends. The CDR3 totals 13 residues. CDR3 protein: CASSLQGSSEQYF. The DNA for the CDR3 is TGTGCCAGCAGTTTGCAGGGGAGCTCCGAGCAGTACTTC.

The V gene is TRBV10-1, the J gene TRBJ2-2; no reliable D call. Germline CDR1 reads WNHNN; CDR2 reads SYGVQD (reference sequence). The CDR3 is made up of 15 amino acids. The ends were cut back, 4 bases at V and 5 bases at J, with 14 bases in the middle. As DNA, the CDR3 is TGCGCCAGCAGTGTTATGGGTGCTGGGACCGGGGAGCTGTTTTTT. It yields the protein CASSVMGAGTGELFF.

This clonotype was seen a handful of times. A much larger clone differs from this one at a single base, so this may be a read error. The chain's CDR3 is CASSFGLAPGSTYLKNEQFF. In DNA form, the CDR3 reads TGCGCCAGCAGCTTCGGTTTAGCCCCGGGATCCACATATTTAAAAAATGAGCAGTTCTTC. This chain joins TRBV5-1 and TRBJ2-1; TRBD2 is a possible D gene (5 bases). Trimming took off 2 bases at V and 7 bases at J, with 31 bases between the two ends. The germline CDR1 and CDR2 sequences are SGHRS and YFSETQ. This CDR3 spans 20 amino acids.

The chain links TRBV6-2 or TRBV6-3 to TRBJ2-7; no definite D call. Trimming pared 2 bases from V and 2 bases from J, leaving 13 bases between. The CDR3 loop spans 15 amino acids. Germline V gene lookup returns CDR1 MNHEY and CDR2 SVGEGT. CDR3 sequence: CASSYSQVETYEQYV. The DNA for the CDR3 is TGTGCCAGCAGTTACAGCCAGGTTGAAACCTACGAGCAGTACGTC.

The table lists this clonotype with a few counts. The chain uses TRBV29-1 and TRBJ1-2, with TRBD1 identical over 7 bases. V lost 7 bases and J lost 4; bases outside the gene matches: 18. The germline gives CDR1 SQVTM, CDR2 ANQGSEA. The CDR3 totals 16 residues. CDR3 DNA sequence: TGCAGCGCTCACGACCCGGGACAGCAAACGGCCTATGGCTACACCTTC. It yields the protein CSAHDPGQQTAYGYTF.

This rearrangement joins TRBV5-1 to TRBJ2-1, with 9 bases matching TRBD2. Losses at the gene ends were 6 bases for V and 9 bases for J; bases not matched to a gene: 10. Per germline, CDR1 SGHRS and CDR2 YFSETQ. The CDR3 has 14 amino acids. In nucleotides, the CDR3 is TGCGCCAGCACCCCTGGCGGGGGGGCAGGTGAGCAGTTCTTC. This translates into CASTPGGGAGEQFF. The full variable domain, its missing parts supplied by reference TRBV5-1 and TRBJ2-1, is KAGVTQTPRYLIKTRGQQVTLSCSPISGHRSVSWYQQTPGQGLQFLFEYFSETQRNKGNFPGRFSGRQFSNSRSEMNVSTLELGDSALYLCASTPGGGAGEQFFGPGTRLTVL.

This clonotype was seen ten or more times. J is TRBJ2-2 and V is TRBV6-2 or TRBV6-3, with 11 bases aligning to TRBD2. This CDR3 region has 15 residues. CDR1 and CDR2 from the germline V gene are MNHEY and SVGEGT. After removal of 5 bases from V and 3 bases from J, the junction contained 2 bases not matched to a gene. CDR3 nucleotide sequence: TGTGCCAGCAGTACGGGACTAGCGGACACCGGGGAGCTGTTTTTT. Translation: CASSTGLADTGELFF.

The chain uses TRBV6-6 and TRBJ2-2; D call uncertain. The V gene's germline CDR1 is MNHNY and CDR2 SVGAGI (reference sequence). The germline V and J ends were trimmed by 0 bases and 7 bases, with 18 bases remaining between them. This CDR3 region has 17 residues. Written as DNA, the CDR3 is TGTGCCAGCAGTTACTCGAGGTCCGGGCCCAGAGTCGGGGAGCTGTTTTTT. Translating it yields CASSYSRSGPRVGELFF.

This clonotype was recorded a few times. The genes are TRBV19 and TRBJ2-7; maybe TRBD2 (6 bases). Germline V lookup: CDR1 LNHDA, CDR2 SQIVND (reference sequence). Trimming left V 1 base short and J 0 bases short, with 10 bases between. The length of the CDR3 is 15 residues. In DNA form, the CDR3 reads TGTGCCAGTAGTATAGGACCCGGGGGCTCCTACGAGCAGTACTTC. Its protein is CASSIGPGGSYEQYF.

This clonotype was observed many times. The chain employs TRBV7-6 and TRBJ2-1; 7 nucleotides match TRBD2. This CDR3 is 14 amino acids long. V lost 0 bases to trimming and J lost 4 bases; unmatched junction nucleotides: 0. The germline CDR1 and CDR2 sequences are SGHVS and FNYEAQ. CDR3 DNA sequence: TGTGCCAGCAGCTTAGCGGGGGGGTACAATGAGCAGTTCTTC. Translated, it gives CASSLAGGYNEQFF. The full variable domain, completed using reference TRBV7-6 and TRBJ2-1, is GAGVSQSPRYKVTKRGQDVALRCDPISGHVSLYWYRQALGQGPEFLTYFNYEAQQDKSGLPNDRFSAERPEGSISTLTIQRTEQRDSAMYRCASSLAGGYNEQFFGPGTRLTVL.

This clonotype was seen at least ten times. The CDR3 is CASNSIDNTPLNEQFF. The CDR3 DNA sequence: TGCGCCAGCAACTCTATCGATAATACACCACTCAATGAGCAGTTCTTC. The chain joins TRBV5-1 to TRBJ2-1; D call uncertain. The CDR3 length is 16 residues. V was pared by 6 bases and J by 6 bases, with 22 bases between. Germline-derived CDR1 and CDR2 are SGHRS and YFSETQ. The full variable domain, with the rest looked up from reference TRBV5-1 and TRBJ2-1, is KAGVTQTPRYLIKTRGQQVTLSCSPISGHRSVSWYQQTPGQGLQFLFEYFSETQRNKGNFPGRFSGRQFSNSRSEMNVSTLELGDSALYLCASNSIDNTPLNEQFFGPGTRLTVL.

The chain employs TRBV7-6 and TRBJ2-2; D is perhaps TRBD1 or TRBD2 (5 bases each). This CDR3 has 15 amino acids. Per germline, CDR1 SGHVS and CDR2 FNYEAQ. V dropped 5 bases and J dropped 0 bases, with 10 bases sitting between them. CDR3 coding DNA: TGTGCCAGCAGCATGGGGACGGCGAACACCGGGGAGCTGTTTTTT. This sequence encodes CASSMGTANTGELFF.

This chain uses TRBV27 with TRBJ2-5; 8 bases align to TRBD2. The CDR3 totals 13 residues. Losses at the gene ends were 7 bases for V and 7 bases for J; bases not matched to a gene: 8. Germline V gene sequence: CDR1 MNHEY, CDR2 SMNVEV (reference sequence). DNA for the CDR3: TGTGCCAGCAACGGACTAGCTGACGGGACCCAGTACTTC. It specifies CASNGLADGTQYF.